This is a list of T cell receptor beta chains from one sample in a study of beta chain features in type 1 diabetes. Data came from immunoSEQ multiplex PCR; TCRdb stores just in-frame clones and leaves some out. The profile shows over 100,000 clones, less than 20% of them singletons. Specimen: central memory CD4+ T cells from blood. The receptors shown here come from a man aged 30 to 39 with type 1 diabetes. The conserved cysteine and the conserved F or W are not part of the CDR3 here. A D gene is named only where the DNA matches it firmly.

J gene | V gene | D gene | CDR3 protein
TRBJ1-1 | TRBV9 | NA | ASSVSGFNEAF
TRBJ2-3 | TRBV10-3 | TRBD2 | AISSGGDTDTQY
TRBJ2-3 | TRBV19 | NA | ASSTPTDTQY
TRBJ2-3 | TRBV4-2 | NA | ASSQELKGTDTQY
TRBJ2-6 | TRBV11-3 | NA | ASSHPGANVLT
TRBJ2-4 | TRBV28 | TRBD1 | ASSDRGGIQY
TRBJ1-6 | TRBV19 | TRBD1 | ASSSMAGGNSPLH
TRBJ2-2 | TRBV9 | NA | ASSVGGQTNTGELF
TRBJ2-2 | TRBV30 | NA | AWTRETGELF
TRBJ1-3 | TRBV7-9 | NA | ASSLQATSGNTIY
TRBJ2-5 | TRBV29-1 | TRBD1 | SVRTGQETQY
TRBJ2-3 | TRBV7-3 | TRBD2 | ASSPGLEADTQY
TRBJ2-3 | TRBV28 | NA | ASNQGHSTDTQY
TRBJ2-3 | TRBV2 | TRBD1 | ASGDLGQGIPDTQY
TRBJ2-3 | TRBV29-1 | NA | SVGAGTGWDTQY
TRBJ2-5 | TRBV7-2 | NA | ASSLTGKQETQY
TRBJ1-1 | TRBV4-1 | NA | ASSQGVAGLQNTEAF
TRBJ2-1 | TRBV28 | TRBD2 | ASSLGGDDNEQF
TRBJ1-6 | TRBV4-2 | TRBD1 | ASSQQQGLDSPLH
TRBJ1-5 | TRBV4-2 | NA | ASSRLTGSQPQH
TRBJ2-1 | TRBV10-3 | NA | AISVMGHEQF
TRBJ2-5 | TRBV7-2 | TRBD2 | ASSSSLAGSETQY
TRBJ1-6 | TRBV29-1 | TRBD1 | SAPRGGRGMSPLH
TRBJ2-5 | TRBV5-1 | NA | ASSQARDPGETQY
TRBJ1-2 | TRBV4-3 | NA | ASSQAYVRVETYGYT
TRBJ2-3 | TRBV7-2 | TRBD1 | ASSFLRDRVTDTQY
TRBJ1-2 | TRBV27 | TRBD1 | ASSLEGGAGYT